This T cell receptor beta chain was documented in a study of shared clonotypes between healthy human individuals. CD45RO-negative cells were positively selected for CCR7, leaving out terminally differentiated effector memory CD45RA+ cells. TCRdb's table, derived via immunoSEQ multiplex PCR, lists solely in-frame clones and lacks some. The data show nearly 2 million clones, just under 95% seen once. The sample was naive CD8+ T cells sorted from blood. The clonotype originates from a man aged 18-30 years in good health.

As DNA, the CDR3 is TGTGCCAGCAGCACTACACAGGAGTACCAAGAGACCCAGTACTTC. Its protein product is CASSTTQEYQETQYF. This chain connects TRBV13 to TRBJ2-5; weak D call: TRBD1 (5 bases). Germline V gene data show CDR1 as PRHDT and CDR2 as FYEKMQ (reference sequence). This CDR3 has 15 residues. V was pared by 5 bases and J by 0 bases, with 13 bases between.